A selection of T cell receptor beta chains follows, all from one sample in a study of T cells of healthy individuals. TCRdb reanalysed the 5' RACE reads using MiXCR and keeps one entry per CDR3 protein. This sample has around 100,000 distinct CDR3 sequences, with 17% found just once. The receptors stem from a human donor in good health. Each CDR3 is given with its conserved first and last residue. A D gene is named only where the DNA matches it firmly.

j_gene | v_gene | d_gene | CDR3aa
TRBJ1-5 | TRBV6-6 | NA | CASMGGINQPQHF
TRBJ2-1 | TRBV6-2/TRBV6-3 | TRBD2 | CASSYSSAGGHEQFF
TRBJ2-7 | TRBV7-2 | TRBD2 | CASSRTSSSTYEQYF
TRBJ2-1 | TRBV12-3/TRBV12-4 | NA | CASSYHAEQFF
TRBJ2-5 | TRBV2 | TRBD1 | CASSPGTGDQETQYF
TRBJ2-1 | TRBV29-1 | NA | CSEGGRSYNEQFF
TRBJ1-5 | TRBV6-2/TRBV6-3 | NA | CASSFSGNQPQHF
TRBJ2-5 | TRBV28 | NA | CASSTGTFGETQYF
TRBJ2-7 | TRBV5-1 | TRBD1 | CASSKLQGNEQYF
TRBJ2-1 | TRBV12-3/TRBV12-4 | TRBD2 | CASRTSGRVDEQFF
TRBJ2-7 | TRBV27 | TRBD2 | CASSPGLEGHEQYF
TRBJ1-6 | TRBV28 | NA | CASSPIDGGRSPLHF
TRBJ2-7 | TRBV6-5 | TRBD1 | CASSSNRPGQGAYEQYF
TRBJ2-5 | TRBV29-1 | NA | CSVGWDQETQYF
TRBJ1-2 | TRBV20-1 | NA | CSANSQAPLYGYTF
TRBJ2-1 | TRBV5-1 | TRBD2 | CASEREGRDEQFF
TRBJ2-3 | TRBV20-1 | NA | CSARSLADLDTQYF
TRBJ2-5 | TRBV29-1 | NA | CSVEGHETVPSHKDQETQYF
TRBJ2-6 | TRBV20-1 | TRBD2 | CSATTGGSGANVLTF
TRBJ1-1 | TRBV5-1 | NA | CASTDQDTEAFF
TRBJ2-7 | TRBV20-1 | NA | CSVLLIPPPYEQYF
TRBJ2-1 | TRBV7-9 | NA | CASSFRWVGGEGEQFF
TRBJ2-7 | TRBV29-1 | NA | CSVHNTGYEQYF
TRBJ2-3 | TRBV20-1 | NA | CASAREMQYF
TRBJ2-1 | TRBV28 | NA | CASSGGWFSYNEQFF
TRBJ2-5 | TRBV7-2 | TRBD1 | CASSSIPPGQGETQYF
TRBJ2-7 | TRBV5-1 | TRBD1 | CASSTRTGAYYEQYF
TRBJ2-5 | TRBV7-2 | NA | CASSPSRETQYF
TRBJ1-1 | TRBV20-1 | NA | CSARKTGSDTEAFF
TRBJ2-2 | TRBV6-5 | TRBD1 | CASSSADRGYTGELFF
TRBJ2-7 | TRBV28 | NA | CASSLAGGTDEQYF
TRBJ2-3 | TRBV14 | NA | CASSQVGRTDTQYF
TRBJ2-6 | TRBV9 | NA | CASSASGGVLTF
TRBJ2-1 | TRBV27 | TRBD2 | CASSPGTSGINEQFF
TRBJ1-4 | TRBV2 | NA | CASMRNWGEKLFF
TRBJ2-1 | TRBV28 | TRBD2 | CASSLLAGNRNEQFF
TRBJ2-1 | TRBV18 | TRBD2 | CASSPGSLGLAGEEQFF
TRBJ1-5 | TRBV10-3 | NA | CAITGQITGPQHF
TRBJ1-5 | TRBV20-1 | TRBD1 | CSARSPQGGNQPQHF
TRBJ2-1 | TRBV28 | TRBD2 | CASSQSGLYYNEQFF
TRBJ1-2 | TRBV2 | NA | CASSGGYYGYTF
TRBJ2-5 | TRBV6-5 | NA | CATHVSTQGGGETQYF
TRBJ2-3 | TRBV24-1 | TRBD1 | CATSDGTGVYTDTQYF
TRBJ2-5 | TRBV7-2 | NA | CASSFMSETQYF
TRBJ1-2 | TRBV20-1 | NA | CSAVDTRGYGYTF
TRBJ1-2 | TRBV12-3/TRBV12-4 | NA | CASSDNRESYGYTF
TRBJ2-7 | TRBV14 | TRBD1 | CASSQGQGYEQYF